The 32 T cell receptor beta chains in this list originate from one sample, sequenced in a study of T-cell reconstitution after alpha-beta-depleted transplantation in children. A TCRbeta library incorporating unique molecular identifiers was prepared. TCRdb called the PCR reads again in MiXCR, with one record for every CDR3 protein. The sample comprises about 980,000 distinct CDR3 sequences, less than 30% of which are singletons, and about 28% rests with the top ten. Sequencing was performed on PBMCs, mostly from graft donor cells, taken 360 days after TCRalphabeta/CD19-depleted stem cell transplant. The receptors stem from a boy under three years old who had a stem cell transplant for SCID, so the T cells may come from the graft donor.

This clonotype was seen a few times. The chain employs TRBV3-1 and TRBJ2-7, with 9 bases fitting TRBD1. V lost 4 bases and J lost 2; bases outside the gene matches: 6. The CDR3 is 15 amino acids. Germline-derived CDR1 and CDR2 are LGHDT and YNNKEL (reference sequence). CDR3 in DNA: TGTGCCAGCAGCCTCCGGGACAGGGCTCCCTACGAGCAGTACTTC. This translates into CASSLRDRAPYEQYF.

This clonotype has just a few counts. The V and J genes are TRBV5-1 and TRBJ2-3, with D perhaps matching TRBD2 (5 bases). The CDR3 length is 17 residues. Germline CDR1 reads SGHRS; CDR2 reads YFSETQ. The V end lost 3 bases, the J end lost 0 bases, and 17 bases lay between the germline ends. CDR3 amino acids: CASSWTGLGRSTDTQYF. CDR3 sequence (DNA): TGCGCCAGCAGCTGGACGGGGTTGGGGAGAAGCACAGATACGCAGTATTTT.

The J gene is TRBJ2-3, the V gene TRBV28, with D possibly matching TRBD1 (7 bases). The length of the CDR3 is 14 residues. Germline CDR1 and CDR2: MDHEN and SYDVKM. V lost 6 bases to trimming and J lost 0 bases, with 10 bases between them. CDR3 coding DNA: TGTGCCAGCAGGACAGGGACTAGCACAGATACGCAGTATTTT. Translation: CASRTGTSTDTQYF. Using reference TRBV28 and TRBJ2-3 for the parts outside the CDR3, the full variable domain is DVKVTQSSRYLVKRTGEKVFLECVQDMDHENMFWYRQDPGLGLRLIYFSYDVKMKEKGDIPEGYSVSREKKERFSLILESASTNQTSMYLCASRTGTSTDTQYFGPGTRLTVL.

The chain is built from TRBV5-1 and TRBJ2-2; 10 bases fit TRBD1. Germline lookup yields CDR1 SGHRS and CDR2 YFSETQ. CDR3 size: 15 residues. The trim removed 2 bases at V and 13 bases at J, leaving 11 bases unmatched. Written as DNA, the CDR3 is TGCGCCAGCAGCTTCGACGGGACAGGGGCCGCTGCGCTGTTTTTT. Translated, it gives CASSFDGTGAAALFF. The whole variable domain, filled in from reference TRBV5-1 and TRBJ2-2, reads KAGVTQTPRYLIKTRGQQVTLSCSPISGHRSVSWYQQTPGQGLQFLFEYFSETQRNKGNFPGRFSGRQFSNSRSEMNVSTLELGDSALYLCASSFDGTGAAALFFGEGSRLTVL.

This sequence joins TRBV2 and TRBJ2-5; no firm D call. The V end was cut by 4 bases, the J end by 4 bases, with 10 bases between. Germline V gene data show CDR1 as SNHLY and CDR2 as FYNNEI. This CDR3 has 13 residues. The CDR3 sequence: CASSVSPLETQYF. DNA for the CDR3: TGTGCCAGCAGTGTCTCCCCCTTAGAGACCCAGTACTTC.

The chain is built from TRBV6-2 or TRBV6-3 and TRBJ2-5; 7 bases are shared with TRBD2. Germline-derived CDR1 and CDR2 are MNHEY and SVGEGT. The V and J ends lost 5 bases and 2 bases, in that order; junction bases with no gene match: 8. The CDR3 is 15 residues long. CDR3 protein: CASSRVRGVQETQYF. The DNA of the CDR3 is TGTGCCAGCAGTCGCGTTCGGGGGGTACAAGAGACCCAGTACTTC.

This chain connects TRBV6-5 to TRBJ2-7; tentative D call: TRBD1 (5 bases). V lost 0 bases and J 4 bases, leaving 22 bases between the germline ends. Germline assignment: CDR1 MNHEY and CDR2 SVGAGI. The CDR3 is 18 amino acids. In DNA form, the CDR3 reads TGTGCCAGCAGTTACTCGTTTCCACGGCAGGGCCTCCTTTACGAGCAGTACTTC. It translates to CASSYSFPRQGLLYEQYF.

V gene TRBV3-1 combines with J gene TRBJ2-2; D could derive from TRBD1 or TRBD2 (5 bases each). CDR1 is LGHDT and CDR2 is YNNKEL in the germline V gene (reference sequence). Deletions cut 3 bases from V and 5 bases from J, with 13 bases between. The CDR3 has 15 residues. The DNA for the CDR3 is TGTGCCAGCAGCCACCGGGACCCAACTACCGGGGAGCTGTTTTTT. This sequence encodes CASSHRDPTTGELFF.

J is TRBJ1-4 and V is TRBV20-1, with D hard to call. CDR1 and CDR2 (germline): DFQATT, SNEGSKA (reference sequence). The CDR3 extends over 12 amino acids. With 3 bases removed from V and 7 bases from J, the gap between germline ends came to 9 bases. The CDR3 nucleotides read TGCAGTGCTAGTAGTTCTGGTGAAAAACTGTTTTTT. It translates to CSASSSGEKLFF.

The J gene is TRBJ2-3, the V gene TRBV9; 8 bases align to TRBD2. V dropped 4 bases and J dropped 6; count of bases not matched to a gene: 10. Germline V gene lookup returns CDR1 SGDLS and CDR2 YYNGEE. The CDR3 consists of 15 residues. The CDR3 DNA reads TGTGCCAGCAGCCCCAACAACGGGGGGGCGGATACGCAGTATTTT. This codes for CASSPNNGGADTQYF.

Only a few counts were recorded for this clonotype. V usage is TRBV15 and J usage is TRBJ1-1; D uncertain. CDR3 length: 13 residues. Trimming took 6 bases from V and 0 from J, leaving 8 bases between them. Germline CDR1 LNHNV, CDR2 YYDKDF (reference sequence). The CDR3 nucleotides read TGTGCCACCAGGGCCCGGGTGAACACTGAAGCTTTCTTT. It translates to CATRARVNTEAFF.

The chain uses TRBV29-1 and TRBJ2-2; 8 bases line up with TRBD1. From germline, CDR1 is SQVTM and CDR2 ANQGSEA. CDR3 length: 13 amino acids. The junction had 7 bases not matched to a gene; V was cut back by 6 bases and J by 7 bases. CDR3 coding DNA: TGCAGCGTGATGCAGGGGGCGGGCGGGGAGCTGTTTTTT. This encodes CSVMQGAGGELFF.

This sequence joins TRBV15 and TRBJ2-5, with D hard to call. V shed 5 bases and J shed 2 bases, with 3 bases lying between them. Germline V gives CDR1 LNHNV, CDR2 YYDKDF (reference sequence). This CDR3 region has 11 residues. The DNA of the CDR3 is TGTGCCACCAGCGTTCAAGAGACCCAGTACTTC. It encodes CATSVQETQYF. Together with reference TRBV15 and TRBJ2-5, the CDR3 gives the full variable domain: DAMVIQNPRYQVTQFGKPVTLSCSQTLNHNVMYWYQQKSSQAPKLLFHYYDKDFNNEADTPDNFQSRRPNTSFCFLDIRSPGLGDTAMYLCATSVQETQYFGPGTRLLVL.

The CDR3 nucleotides are TGCAGTGCTAGAGAGTCATGGGTACCCTCCGATGAGCAGTTCTTC. It is translated as CSARESWVPSDEQFF. The V gene is TRBV20-1, the J gene TRBJ2-1; D unresolved. Germline CDR1 reads DFQATT; CDR2 reads SNEGSKA (reference sequence). Trimming took 0 bases from V and 8 from J, leaving 17 bases between them. The CDR3 runs to 15 residues.

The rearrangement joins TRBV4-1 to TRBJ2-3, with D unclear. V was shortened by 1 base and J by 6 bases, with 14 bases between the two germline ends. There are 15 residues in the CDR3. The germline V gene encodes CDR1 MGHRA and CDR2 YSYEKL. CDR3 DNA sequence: TGCGCCAGCAGCCAAGGACTCCCGGCGAGGGATACGCAGTATTTT. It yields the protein CASSQGLPARDTQYF.

CDR3 coding DNA: TGTGCCAGCAGATCTCAAGGGGCTACGCAGTATTTT. This translates into CASRSQGATQYF. The gene calls are TRBV7-9 and TRBJ2-3; D perhaps matches TRBD1 (5 bases). Germline V gene lookup returns CDR1 SEHNR and CDR2 FQNEAQ (reference sequence). The CDR3 runs to 12 residues. V was pared by 6 bases and J by 8 bases, with 12 bases between.

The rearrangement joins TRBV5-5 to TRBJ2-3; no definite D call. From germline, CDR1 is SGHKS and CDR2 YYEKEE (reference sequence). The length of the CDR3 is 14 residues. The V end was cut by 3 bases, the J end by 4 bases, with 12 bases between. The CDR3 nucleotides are TGTGCCAGCAGCTGGTCAGGATTCGCAGATACGCAGTATTTT. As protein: CASSWSGFADTQYF. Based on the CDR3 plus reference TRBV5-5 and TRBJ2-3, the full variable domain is DAGVTQSPTHLIKTRGQQVTLRCSPISGHKSVSWYQQVLGQGPQFIFQYYEKEERGRGNFPDRFSARQFPNYSSELNVNALLLGDSALYLCASSWSGFADTQYFGPGTRLTVL.

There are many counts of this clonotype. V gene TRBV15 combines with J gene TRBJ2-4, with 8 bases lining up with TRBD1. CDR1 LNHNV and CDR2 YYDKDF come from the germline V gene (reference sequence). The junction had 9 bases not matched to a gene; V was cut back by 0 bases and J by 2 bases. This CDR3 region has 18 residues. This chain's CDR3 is CATSRERSDRETKNIQYF. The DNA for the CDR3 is TGTGCCACCAGCAGAGAACGGTCGGACAGGGAGACCAAAAACATTCAGTACTTC.

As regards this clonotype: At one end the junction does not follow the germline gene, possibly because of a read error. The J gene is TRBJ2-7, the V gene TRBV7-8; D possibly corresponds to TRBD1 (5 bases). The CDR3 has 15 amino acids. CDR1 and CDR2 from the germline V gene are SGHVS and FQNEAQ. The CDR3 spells CASSLAGTGSSEQYF. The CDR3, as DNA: TGTGCCAGCAGCTTAGCCGGCACAGGATCCTCCGAGCAGTACTTC. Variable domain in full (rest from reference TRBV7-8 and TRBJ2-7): GAGVSQSPRYKVAKRGQDVALRCDPISGHVSLFWYQQALGQGPEFLTYFQNEAQLDKSGLPSDRFFAERPEGSVSTLKIQRTQQEDSAVYLCASSLAGTGSSEQYFGPGTRLTVT.

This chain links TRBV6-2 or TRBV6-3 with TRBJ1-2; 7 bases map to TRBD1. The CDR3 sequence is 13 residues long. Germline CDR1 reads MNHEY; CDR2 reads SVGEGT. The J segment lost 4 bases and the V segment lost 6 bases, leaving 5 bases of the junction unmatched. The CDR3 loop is CASSRDSFYGYTF. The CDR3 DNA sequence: TGTGCCAGCAGCCGGGACAGCTTCTATGGCTACACCTTC.

The CDR3 loop is CASRLAGDTGELFF. DNA for the CDR3: TGTGCCAGCAGACTAGCAGGGGACACCGGGGAGCTGTTTTTT. The chain combines TRBV12-3 or TRBV12-4 with TRBJ2-2; D tentatively reads TRBD1 or TRBD2 (6 bases each). CDR3 length: 14 amino acids. The V end lost 6 bases, the J end lost 3 bases, and 11 bases lay between the germline ends.

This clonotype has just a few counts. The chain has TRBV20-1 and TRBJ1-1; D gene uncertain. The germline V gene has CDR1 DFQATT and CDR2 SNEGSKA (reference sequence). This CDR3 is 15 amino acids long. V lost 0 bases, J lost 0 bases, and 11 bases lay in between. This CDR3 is CSARDHTEMNTEAFF. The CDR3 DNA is TGCAGTGCTAGAGATCACACAGAAATGAACACTGAAGCTTTCTTT.

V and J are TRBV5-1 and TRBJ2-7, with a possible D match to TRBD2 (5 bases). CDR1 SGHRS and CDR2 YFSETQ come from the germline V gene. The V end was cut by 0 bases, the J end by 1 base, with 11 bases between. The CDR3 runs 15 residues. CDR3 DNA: TGCGCCAGCAGCTTGGCTCCGGGGATTTCCTACGAGCAGTACTTC. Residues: CASSLAPGISYEQYF.

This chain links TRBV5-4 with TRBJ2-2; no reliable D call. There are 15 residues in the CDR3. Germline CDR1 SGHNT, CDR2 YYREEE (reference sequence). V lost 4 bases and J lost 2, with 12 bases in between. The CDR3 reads CASSLASRNTGELFF. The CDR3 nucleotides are TGTGCCAGCAGCCTGGCTTCCAGAAACACCGGGGAGCTGTTTTTT.

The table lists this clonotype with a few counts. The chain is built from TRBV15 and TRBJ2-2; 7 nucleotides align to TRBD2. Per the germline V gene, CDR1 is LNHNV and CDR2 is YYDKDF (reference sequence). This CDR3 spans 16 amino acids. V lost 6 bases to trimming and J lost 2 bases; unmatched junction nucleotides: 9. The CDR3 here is CATSRRGERNTGELFF. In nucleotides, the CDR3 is TGTGCCACCAGTCGCCGGGGGGAGCGCAACACCGGGGAGCTGTTTTTT.

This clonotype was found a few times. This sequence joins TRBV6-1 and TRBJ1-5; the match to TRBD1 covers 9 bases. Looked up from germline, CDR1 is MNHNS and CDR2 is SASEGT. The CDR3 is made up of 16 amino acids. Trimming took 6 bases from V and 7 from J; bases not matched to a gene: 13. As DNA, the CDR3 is TGTGCCAGCAGCCCCCGGGACAGGGTTTTCGTACAGCCCCAGCATTTT. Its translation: CASSPRDRVFVQPQHF.

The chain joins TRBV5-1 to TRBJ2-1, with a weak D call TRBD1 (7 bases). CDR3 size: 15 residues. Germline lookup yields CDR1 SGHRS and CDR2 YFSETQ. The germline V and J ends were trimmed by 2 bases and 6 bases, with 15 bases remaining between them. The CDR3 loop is CASSLIGGTVNEQFF. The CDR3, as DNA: TGCGCCAGCAGCTTAATTGGGGGGACAGTCAATGAGCAGTTCTTC.

Here the CDR3 DNA reads TGCGCCAGCAGCTTGATCCCCTCTAATGAGCAGTTCTTC. Translated: CASSLIPSNEQFF. V usage is TRBV5-1 and J usage is TRBJ2-1, with unresolved D. The germline V gene has CDR1 SGHRS and CDR2 YFSETQ. This CDR3 spans 13 amino acids. Trimming stripped 1 base from V and 7 bases from J, with 9 bases between.

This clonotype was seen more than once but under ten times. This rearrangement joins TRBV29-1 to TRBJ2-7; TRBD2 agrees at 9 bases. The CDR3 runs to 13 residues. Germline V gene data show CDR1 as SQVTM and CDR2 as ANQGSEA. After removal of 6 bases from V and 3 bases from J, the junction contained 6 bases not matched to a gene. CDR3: CSVETSGHYEQYF. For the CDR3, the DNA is TGCAGCGTGGAGACTAGCGGCCACTACGAGCAGTACTTC.

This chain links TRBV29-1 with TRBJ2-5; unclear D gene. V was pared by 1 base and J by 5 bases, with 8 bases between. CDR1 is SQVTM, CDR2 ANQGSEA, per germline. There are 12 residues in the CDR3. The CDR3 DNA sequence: TGCAGCGTTGAAGGGAACGCGGAGACCCAGTACTTC. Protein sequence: CSVEGNAETQYF.

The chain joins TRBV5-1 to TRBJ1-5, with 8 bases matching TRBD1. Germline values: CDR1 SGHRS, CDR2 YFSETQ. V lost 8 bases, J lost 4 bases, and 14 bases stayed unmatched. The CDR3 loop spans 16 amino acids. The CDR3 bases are TGCGCCAGGTTACAGGGGGTGGGGTTTTGGAATCAGCCCCAGCATTTT. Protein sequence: CARLQGVGFWNQPQHF.

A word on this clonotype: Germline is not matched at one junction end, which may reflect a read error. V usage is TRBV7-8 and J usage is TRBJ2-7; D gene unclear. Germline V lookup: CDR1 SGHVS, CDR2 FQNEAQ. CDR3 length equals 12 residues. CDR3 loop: CASSGFSGQEKF. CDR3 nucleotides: TGTGCCAGCAGCGGTTTTTCGGGCCAAGAGAAATTC.